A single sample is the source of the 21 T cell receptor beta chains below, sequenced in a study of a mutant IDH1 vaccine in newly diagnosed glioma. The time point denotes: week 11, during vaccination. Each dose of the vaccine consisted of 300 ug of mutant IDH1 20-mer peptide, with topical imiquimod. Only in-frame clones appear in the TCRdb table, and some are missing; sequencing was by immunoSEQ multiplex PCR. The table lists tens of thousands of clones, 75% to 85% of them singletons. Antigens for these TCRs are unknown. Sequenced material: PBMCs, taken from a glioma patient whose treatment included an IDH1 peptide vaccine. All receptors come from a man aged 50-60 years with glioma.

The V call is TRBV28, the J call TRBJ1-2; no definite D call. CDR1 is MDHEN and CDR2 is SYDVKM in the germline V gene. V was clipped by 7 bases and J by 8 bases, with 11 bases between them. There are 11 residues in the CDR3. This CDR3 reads CASKRYSGYTF. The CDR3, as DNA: TGTGCCAGCAAACGTTATAGCGGCTACACCTTC.

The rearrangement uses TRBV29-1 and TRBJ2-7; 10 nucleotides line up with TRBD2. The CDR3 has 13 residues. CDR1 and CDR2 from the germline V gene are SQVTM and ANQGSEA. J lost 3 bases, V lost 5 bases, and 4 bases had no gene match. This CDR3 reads CSVTSGNYYEQYF. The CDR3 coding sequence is TGCAGCGTTACTAGCGGGAACTACTACGAGCAGTACTTC.

CDR3 sequence reads: CASSPLGIRGYEQYF. As DNA, the CDR3 is TGTGCCAGCAGCCCTCTCGGGATTCGGGGCTACGAGCAGTACTTC. This chain uses TRBV28 with TRBJ2-7; the D gene is possibly TRBD2 (5 bases). Per germline, CDR1 MDHEN and CDR2 SYDVKM. The CDR3 length is 15 residues. The V end was cut by 6 bases, the J end by 3 bases, with 18 bases between.

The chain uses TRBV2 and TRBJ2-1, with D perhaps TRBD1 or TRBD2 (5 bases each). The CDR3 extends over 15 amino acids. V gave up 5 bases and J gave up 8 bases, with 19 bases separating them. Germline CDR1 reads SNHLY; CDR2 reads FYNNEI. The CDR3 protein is CASSINPGTGHEQFF. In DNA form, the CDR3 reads TGTGCCAGCAGTATAAACCCCGGGACCGGCCATGAGCAGTTCTTC.

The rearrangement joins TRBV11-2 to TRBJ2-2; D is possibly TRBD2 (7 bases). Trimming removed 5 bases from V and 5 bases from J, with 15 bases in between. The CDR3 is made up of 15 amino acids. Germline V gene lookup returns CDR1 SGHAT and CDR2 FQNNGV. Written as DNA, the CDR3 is TGTGCCAGCAGCCCTAAAGGGGGGGGGACCGGGGAGCTGTTTTTT. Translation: CASSPKGGGTGELFF.

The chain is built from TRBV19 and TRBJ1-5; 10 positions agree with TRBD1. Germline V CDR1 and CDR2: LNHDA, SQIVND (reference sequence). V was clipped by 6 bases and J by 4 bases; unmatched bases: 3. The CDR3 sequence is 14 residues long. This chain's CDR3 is CASRGQGRNQPQHF. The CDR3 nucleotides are TGTGCCAGTAGGGGACAGGGGCGAAATCAGCCCCAGCATTTT.

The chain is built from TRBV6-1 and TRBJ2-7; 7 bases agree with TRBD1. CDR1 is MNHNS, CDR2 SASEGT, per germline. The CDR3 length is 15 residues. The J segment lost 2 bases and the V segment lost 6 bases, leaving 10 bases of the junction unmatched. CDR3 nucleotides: TGTGCCAGCAGGGAGGACAGGAGAATTGCCTACGAGCAGTACTTC. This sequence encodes CASREDRRIAYEQYF.

CDR3 bases: TGTGCCAGCAGCTTTGGGGGGCACCCCAGTGACTACACCTTC. Protein sequence: CASSFGGHPSDYTF. The chain is built from TRBV5-8 and TRBJ1-2; D might be TRBD1 (6 bases). The ends were cut back, 2 bases at V and 10 bases at J, with 18 bases in the middle. Germline V gives CDR1 SGHTS, CDR2 YDEGEE. The CDR3 is 14 amino acids.

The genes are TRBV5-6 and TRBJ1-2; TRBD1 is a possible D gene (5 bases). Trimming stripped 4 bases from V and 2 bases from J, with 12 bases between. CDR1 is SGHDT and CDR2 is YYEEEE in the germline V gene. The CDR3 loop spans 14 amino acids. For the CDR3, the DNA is TGTGCCAGCAGCCTCATTAGGGGAAACTATGGCTACACCTTC. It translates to CASSLIRGNYGYTF.

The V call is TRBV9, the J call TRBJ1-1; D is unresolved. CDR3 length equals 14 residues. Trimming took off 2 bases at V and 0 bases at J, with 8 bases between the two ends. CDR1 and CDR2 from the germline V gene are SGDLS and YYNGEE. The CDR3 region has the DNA TGTGCCAGCAGCGTGGAAGCCATGAACACTGAAGCTTTCTTT. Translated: CASSVEAMNTEAFF.

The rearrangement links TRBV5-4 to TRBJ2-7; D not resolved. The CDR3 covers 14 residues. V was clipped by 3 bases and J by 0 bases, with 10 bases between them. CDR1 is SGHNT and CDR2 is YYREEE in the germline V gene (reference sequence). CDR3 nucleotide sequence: TGTGCCAGCAGCTGGGGAAAGGGCTCCTACGAGCAGTACTTC. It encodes CASSWGKGSYEQYF.

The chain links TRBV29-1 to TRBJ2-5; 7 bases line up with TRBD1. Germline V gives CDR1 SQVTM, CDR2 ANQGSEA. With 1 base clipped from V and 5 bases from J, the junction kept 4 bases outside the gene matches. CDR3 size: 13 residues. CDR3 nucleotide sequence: TGCAGCGTTGAAGGGGGGACAGCGGAGACCCAGTACTTC. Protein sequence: CSVEGGTAETQYF.

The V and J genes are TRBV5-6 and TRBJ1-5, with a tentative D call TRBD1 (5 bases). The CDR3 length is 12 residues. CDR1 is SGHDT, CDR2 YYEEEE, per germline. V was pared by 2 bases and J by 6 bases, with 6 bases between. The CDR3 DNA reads TGTGCCAGCAGCTTTGGGGGTCAGCCCCAGCATTTT. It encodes CASSFGGQPQHF. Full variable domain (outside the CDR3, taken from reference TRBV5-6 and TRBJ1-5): DAGVTQSPTHLIKTRGQQVTLRCSPKSGHDTVSWYQQALGQGPQFIFQYYEEEERQRGNFPDRFSGHQFPNYSSELNVNALLLGDSALYLCASSFGGQPQHFGDGTRLSIL.

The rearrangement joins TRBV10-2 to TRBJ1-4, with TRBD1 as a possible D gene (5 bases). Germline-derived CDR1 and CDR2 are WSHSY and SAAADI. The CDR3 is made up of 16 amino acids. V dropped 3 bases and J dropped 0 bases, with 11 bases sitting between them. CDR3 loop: CASSEPGGSTNEKLFF. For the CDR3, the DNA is TGCGCCAGCAGTGAACCGGGGGGATCAACTAATGAAAAACTGTTTTTT.

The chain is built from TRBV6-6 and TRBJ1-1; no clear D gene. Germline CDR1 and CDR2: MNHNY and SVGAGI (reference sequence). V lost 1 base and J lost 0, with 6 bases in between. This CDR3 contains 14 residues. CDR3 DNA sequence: TGTGCCAGCAGTTACTTGACGGTGAACACTGAAGCTTTCTTT. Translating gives CASSYLTVNTEAFF.

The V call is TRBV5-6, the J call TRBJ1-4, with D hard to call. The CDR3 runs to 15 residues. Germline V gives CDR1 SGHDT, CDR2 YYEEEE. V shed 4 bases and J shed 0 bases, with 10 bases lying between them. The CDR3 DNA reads TGTGCCAGCAGCCCCATCTCCACAACTAATGAAAAACTGTTTTTT. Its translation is CASSPISTTNEKLFF.

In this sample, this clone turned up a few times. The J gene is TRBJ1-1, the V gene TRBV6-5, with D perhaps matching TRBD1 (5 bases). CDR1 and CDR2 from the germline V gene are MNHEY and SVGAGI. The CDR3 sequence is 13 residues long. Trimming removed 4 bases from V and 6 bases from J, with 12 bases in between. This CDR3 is CASSFLRAAEAFF. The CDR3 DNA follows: TGTGCCAGCAGTTTCCTCAGGGCAGCTGAAGCTTTCTTT.

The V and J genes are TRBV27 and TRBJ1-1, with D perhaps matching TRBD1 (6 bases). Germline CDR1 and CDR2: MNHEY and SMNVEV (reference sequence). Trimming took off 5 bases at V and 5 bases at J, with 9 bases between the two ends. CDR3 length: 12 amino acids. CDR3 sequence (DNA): TGTGCCAGCAGTCCCGGACAGACTGAAGCTTTCTTT. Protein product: CASSPGQTEAFF.

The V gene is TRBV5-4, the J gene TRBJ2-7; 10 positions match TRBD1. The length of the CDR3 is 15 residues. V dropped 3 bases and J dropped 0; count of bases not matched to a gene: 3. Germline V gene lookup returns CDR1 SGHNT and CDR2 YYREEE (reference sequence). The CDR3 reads CASSSWTGGSYEQYF. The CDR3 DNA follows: TGTGCCAGCAGCTCATGGACAGGGGGCTCCTACGAGCAGTACTTC.

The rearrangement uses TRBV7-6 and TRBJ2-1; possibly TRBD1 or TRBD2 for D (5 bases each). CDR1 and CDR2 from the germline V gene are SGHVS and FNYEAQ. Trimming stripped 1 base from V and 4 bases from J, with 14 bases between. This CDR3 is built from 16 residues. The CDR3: CASSLERPGRYNEQFF. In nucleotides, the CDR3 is TGTGCCAGCAGCTTAGAGAGGCCGGGACGGTACAATGAGCAGTTCTTC.

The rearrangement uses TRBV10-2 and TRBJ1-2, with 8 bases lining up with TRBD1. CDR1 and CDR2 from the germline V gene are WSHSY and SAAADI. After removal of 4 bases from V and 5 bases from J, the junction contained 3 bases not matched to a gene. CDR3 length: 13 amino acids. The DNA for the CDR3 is TGCGCCAGCAGTGGGGACAGGAGTTATGGCTACACCTTC. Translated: CASSGDRSYGYTF.